The 7 T cell receptor beta chains below all came from one sample that was sequenced in a study of blood T cells in healthy people across ages. Using a J-beta primer mix together with a sample-barcoded 5' primer, a second PCR was run for about 6 to 11 cycles. TCRdb redid the calling of the 5' RACE reads with MiXCR, one entry per CDR3 protein. The sample includes about 1.8 million distinct CDR3 sequences, less than 50% of them seen just once. The sequenced sample was blood. The receptor source for this set is a woman aged 40 to 50 in good health.

J is TRBJ2-3 and V is TRBV20-1; D unresolved. Trimming took off 0 bases at V and 2 bases at J, with 18 bases between the two ends. Germline CDR1 and CDR2: DFQATT and SNEGSKA (reference sequence). CDR3 length: 17 residues. The CDR3 sequence is CSARDVRRSVNTDTQYF. CDR3 sequence (DNA): TGCAGTGCTAGAGATGTTCGCCGCTCAGTAAACACAGATACGCAGTATTTT.

This clonotype came up a few times. V gene TRBV7-2 combines with J gene TRBJ2-5; D possibly corresponds to TRBD1 (5 bases). Germline CDR1 reads SGHTA; CDR2 reads FQGNSA. This CDR3 region has 14 residues. The germline V and J ends were trimmed by 5 bases and 1 base, with 11 bases remaining between them. The CDR3 nucleotides read TGTGCCAGCAGCGTCGACAGTTTCCAAGAGACCCAGTACTTC. It translates to CASSVDSFQETQYF. The variable domain in full, completed from reference TRBV7-2 and TRBJ2-5, reads GAGVSQSPSNKVTEKGKDVELRCDPISGHTALYWYRQSLGQGLEFLIYFQGNSAPDKSGLPSDRFSAERTGGSVSTLTIQRTQQEDSAVYLCASSVDSFQETQYFGPGTRLLVL.

The chain links TRBV20-1 to TRBJ2-4; TRBD2 matches at 7 bases. The DNA end favors TRBJ2-7, so the J call may be wrong. The CDR3 is 16 residues long. Germline-derived CDR1 and CDR2 are DFQATT and SNEGSKA (reference sequence). The CDR3: CSARGGSGAPVYEQYF. DNA of the CDR3: TGCAGTGCTAGAGGGGGGAGCGGGGCCCCAGTATACGAGCAGTACTTC.

The chain has TRBV10-2 and TRBJ1-4, with D perhaps TRBD1 (6 bases). The V end lost 2 bases, the J end lost 6 bases, and 13 bases lay between the germline ends. The germline CDR1 and CDR2 sequences are WSHSY and SAAADI. This CDR3 is 15 amino acids long. CDR3 protein: CASSEEGGNHEKLFF. DNA of the CDR3: TGCGCCAGCAGTGAGGAGGGGGGAAATCATGAAAAACTGTTTTTT.

The chain recombines TRBV12-3 or TRBV12-4 with TRBJ2-4; D remains ambiguous. This CDR3 region has 14 residues. Trimming took off 5 bases at V and 0 bases at J, with 8 bases between the two ends. The CDR3 coding sequence is TGTGCCAGCAGTCGTGATGTAGCCAAAAACATTCAGTACTTC. This encodes CASSRDVAKNIQYF.

The gene calls are TRBV11-2 and TRBJ2-7; 8 nucleotides align to TRBD1. The V segment lost 6 bases and the J segment 10 bases; nucleotides outside the gene matches: 8. CDR1 is SGHAT, CDR2 FQNNGV, per germline. The CDR3 extends over 12 amino acids. Here the CDR3 DNA reads TGTGCCAGCAGGGACAGGGTAACGGCCCAGTACTTC. It codes for CASRDRVTAQYF.

V is TRBV6-6 and J is TRBJ2-5; possibly TRBD2 for D (6 bases). Germline V gives CDR1 MNHNY, CDR2 SVGAGI (reference sequence). V was trimmed by 8 bases and J by 2 bases, leaving 15 bases between them. The CDR3 is 14 residues long. CDR3 DNA sequence: TGTGCCAGCGACGCACGAGGGAGGCAAGAGACCCAGTACTTC. Its protein is CASDARGRQETQYF.